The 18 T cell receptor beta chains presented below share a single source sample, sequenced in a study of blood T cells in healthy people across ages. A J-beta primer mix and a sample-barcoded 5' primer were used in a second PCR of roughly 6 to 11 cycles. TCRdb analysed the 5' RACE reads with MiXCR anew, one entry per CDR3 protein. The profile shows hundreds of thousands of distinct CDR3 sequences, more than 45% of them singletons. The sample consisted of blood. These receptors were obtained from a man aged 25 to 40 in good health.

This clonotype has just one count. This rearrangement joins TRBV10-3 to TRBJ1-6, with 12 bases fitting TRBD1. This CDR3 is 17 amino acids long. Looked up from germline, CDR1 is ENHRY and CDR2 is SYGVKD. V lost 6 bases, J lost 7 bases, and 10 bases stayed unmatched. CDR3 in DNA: TGTGCCATCAGGTCGGGGGGACAGGGGGCGACCAATTCACCCCTCCACTTT. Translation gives CAIRSGGQGATNSPLHF.

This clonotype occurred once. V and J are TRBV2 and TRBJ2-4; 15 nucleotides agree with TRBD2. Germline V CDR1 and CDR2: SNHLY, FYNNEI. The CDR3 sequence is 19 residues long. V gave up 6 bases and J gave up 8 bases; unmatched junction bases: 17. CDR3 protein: CASSPPGLAGGVLWHIQYF. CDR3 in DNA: TGTGCCAGCAGCCCCCCGGGACTAGCGGGAGGAGTTTTATGGCACATTCAGTACTTC.

The CDR3 sequence is CAWTRQGNEKLFF. The CDR3 DNA follows: TGTGCCTGGACCCGACAGGGTAATGAAAAACTGTTTTTT. The chain links TRBV30 to TRBJ1-4, with TRBD1 identical over 7 bases. The CDR3 contains 13 residues. Germline V gene data show CDR1 as GTSNPN and CDR2 as SVGIG (reference sequence). Germline trimming cut 4 bases from V and 4 bases from J; bases unmatched to any gene: 3.

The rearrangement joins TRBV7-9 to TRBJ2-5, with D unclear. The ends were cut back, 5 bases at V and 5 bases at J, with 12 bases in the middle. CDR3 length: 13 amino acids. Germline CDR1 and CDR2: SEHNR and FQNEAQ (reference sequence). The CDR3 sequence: CASSPQNGETQYF. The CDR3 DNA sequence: TGTGCCAGCAGCCCCCAAAACGGGGAGACCCAGTACTTC.

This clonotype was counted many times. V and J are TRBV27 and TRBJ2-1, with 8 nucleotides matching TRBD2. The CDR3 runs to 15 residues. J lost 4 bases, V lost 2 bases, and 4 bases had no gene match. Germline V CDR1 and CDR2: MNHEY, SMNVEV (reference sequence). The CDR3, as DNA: TGTGCCAGCAGTTTAGGTCTAGCGGGTTACAATGAGCAGTTCTTC. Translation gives CASSLGLAGYNEQFF.

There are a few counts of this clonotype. CDR3 in amino acids: CASRWGLGRNYEQYF. The CDR3 DNA follows: TGTGCCAGCAGGTGGGGGTTGGGACGGAACTACGAGCAGTACTTC. The rearrangement uses TRBV12-3 or TRBV12-4 and TRBJ2-7; D is perhaps TRBD1 or TRBD2 (5 bases each). The CDR3 extends over 15 amino acids. The ends were cut back, 6 bases at V and 3 bases at J, with 18 bases in the middle.

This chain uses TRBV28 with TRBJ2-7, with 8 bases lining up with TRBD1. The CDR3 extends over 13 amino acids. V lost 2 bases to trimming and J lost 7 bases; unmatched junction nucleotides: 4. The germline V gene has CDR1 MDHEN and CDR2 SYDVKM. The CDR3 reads CASSLVQGAEQYF. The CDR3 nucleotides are TGTGCCAGCAGTTTAGTTCAGGGGGCGGAGCAGTACTTC. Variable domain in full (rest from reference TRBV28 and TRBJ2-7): DVKVTQSSRYLVKRTGEKVFLECVQDMDHENMFWYRQDPGLGLRLIYFSYDVKMKEKGDIPEGYSVSREKKERFSLILESASTNQTSMYLCASSLVQGAEQYFGPGTRLTVT.

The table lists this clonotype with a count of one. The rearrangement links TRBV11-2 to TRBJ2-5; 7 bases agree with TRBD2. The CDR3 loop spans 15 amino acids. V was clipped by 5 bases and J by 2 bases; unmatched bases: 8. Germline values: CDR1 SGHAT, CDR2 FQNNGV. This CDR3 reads CASSPSGLGQETQYF. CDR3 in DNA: TGTGCCAGCAGCCCGAGCGGACTAGGTCAAGAGACCCAGTACTTC.

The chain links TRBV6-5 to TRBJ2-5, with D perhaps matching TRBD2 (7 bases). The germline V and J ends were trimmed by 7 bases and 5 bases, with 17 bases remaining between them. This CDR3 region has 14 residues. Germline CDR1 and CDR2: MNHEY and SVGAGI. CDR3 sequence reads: CASKNGGQGETQYF. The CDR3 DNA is TGTGCCAGCAAAAACGGGGGGCAGGGTGAGACCCAGTACTTC.

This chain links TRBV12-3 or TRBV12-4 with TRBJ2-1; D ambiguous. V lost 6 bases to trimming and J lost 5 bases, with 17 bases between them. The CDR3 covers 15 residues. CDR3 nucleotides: TGTGCCAGCAGCTCGACTCGGACCTTAAACAATGAGCAGTTCTTC. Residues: CASSSTRTLNNEQFF.

CDR3 loop: CASSQDQLTGQYF. DNA of the CDR3: TGTGCCAGCAGCCAAGATCAGTTAACAGGGCAGTACTTC. The rearrangement joins TRBV3-1 to TRBJ2-7, with D tentatively TRBD1 (5 bases). Trimming removed 0 bases from V and 9 bases from J, with 12 bases in between. The CDR3 loop spans 13 amino acids. The germline V gene encodes CDR1 LGHDT and CDR2 YNNKEL (reference sequence).

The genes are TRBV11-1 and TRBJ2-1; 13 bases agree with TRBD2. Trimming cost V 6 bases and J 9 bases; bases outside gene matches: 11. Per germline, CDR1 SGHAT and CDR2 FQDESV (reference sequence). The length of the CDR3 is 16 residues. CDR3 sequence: CASRPTGTSGIGEQFF. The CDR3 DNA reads TGTGCCAGCAGACCAACCGGGACTAGCGGGATCGGTGAGCAGTTCTTC.

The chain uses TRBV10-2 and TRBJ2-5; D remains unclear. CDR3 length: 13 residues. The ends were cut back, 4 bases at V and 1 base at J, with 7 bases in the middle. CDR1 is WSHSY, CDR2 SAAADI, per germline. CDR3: CASSGGFQETQYF. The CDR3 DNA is TGCGCCAGCAGTGGGGGATTCCAAGAGACCCAGTACTTC.

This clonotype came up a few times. CDR3 residues: CASTTLTADTQYF. In DNA form, the CDR3 reads TGTGCCAGCACAACGCTTACGGCAGATACGCAGTATTTT. The chain has TRBV11-1 and TRBJ2-3, with D unresolved. The germline V and J ends were trimmed by 7 bases and 4 bases, with 12 bases remaining between them. The germline CDR1 and CDR2 sequences are SGHAT and FQDESV (reference sequence). This CDR3 has 13 amino acids.

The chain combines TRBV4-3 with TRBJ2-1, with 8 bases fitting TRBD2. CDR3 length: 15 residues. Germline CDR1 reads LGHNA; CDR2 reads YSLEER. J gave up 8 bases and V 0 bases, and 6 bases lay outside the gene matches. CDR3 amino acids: CASSQDTGGMYEQFF. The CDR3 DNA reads TGCGCCAGCAGCCAAGACACGGGAGGGATGTATGAGCAGTTCTTC.

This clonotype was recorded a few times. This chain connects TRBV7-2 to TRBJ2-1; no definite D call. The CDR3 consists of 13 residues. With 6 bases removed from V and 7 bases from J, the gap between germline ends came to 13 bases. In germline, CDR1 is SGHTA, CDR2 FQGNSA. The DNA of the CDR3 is TGTGCCAGCAGTCTCGTCCTGGCAAATGAGCAGTTCTTC. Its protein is CASSLVLANEQFF.

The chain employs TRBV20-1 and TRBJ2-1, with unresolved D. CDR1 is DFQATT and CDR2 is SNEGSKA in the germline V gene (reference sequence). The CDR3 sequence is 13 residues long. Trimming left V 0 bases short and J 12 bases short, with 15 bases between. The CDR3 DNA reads TGCAGTGCTAGAGACCCTAGAGGCTATGGGCAGTTCTTC. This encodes CSARDPRGYGQFF.

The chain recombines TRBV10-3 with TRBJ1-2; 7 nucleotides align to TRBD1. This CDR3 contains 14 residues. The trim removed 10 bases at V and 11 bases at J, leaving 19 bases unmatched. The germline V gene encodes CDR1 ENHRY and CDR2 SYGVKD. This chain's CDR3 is CATDAGVQGPSYTF. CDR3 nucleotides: TGTGCCACCGACGCCGGGGTACAGGGGCCCTCTTACACCTTC.